Shown below are 29 T cell receptor beta chains from a single sample sequenced in a study of blood T cell repertoires in COVID-19. Sequencing was performed with immunoSEQ multiplex PCR; in TCRdb, only in-frame clones are kept and a portion is missing. Here the sample spans 300,000 to 350,000 clones, about four fifths being singletons. Sequencing was carried out using peripheral blood. The receptor set was obtained from a man aged 25 to 40 with active or convalescent COVID-19.

The chain is built from TRBV3-1 (or the pseudogene TRBV3-2) and TRBJ2-1; 7 nucleotides align to TRBD1. Trimming cost V 4 bases and J 2 bases; bases outside gene matches: 5. This CDR3 contains 15 residues. Germline-derived CDR1 and CDR2 are LGHDT and YNNKEL (reference sequence). The CDR3 is CASSRGQSAYNEQFF. The CDR3 nucleotides read TGTGCCAGCAGCCGGGGACAGTCAGCCTACAATGAGCAGTTCTTC.

The chain joins TRBV6-2 or TRBV6-3 to TRBJ1-4; D not resolved. CDR1 MNHEY and CDR2 SVGEGT come from the germline V gene. Trimming shortened V by 2 bases and J by 4 bases, and 8 bases separated the two germline ends. There are 14 residues in the CDR3. CDR3 in amino acids: CASSYGRNNEKLFF. CDR3 coding DNA: TGTGCCAGCAGTTACGGGAGGAATAATGAAAAACTGTTTTTT.

V usage is TRBV11-3 and J usage is TRBJ1-1, with TRBD1 identical over 9 bases. V shed 3 bases and J 11 bases; nucleotides not matched to a gene: 10. In germline, CDR1 is SGHNT, CDR2 YENEEA. This CDR3 spans 14 amino acids. CDR3 protein: CASSFRQGVPGAFF. As DNA, the CDR3 is TGTGCCAGCAGCTTTCGACAGGGGGTTCCTGGGGCTTTCTTT.

This sequence joins TRBV7-8 and TRBJ2-3; 7 bases match TRBD2. The CDR3 is made up of 17 amino acids. Germline CDR1 reads SGHVS; CDR2 reads FQNEAQ. Trimming at V came to 0 bases and at J to 3 bases, leaving 9 bases not matched to a gene. Here the CDR3 DNA reads TGTGCCAGCAGCTTAGCGGGCGGGAGTGAGGTAACAGATACGCAGTATTTT. Translated: CASSLAGGSEVTDTQYF.

V and J are TRBV28 and TRBJ1-5; the D gene is possibly TRBD1 (6 bases). The CDR3 is made up of 13 amino acids. V gave up 7 bases and J gave up 6 bases, with 13 bases separating them. Germline V lookup: CDR1 MDHEN, CDR2 SYDVKM. The CDR3 here is CASIGGAGQPQHF. The CDR3 DNA follows: TGTGCCAGCATTGGGGGGGCAGGTCAGCCCCAGCATTTT.

This clone has only one observation. J is TRBJ2-1 and V is TRBV7-3; 7 bases are a match to TRBD2. Germline values: CDR1 SGHTA, CDR2 FQGTGA. The CDR3 runs 15 residues. Germline trimming cut 5 bases from V and 7 bases from J; bases unmatched to any gene: 11. The CDR3 sequence: CASSPPRGRLNEQFF. CDR3 coding DNA: TGTGCCAGCAGCCCCCCGCGGGGGAGACTAAATGAGCAGTTCTTC.

This clone was seen only once. The V call is TRBV9, the J call TRBJ2-7; D possibly corresponds to TRBD1 (5 bases). CDR1 and CDR2 (germline): SGDLS, YYNGEE. The CDR3 runs 14 residues. V gave up 0 bases and J gave up 2 bases, with 9 bases separating them. The CDR3 reads CASSVGRVPYEQYF. CDR3 DNA: TGTGCCAGCAGCGTAGGCAGGGTCCCCTACGAGCAGTACTTC.

J is TRBJ2-5 and V is TRBV5-4; 9 bases agree with TRBD2. Looked up from germline, CDR1 is SGHNT and CDR2 is YYREEE (reference sequence). The CDR3 runs 14 residues. Trimming removed 5 bases from V and 4 bases from J; junction bases left unmatched: 6. The CDR3 here is CASSSGTSRETQYF. CDR3 sequence (DNA): TGTGCCAGCAGTTCCGGGACTAGCAGAGAGACCCAGTACTTC.

Turning to this clone: Other DNA variants within this sample encode the same CDR3. The genes are TRBV7-2 and TRBJ1-2; 7 bases match TRBD1. This CDR3 has 14 residues. The germline CDR1 and CDR2 sequences are SGHTA and FQGNSA. V gave up 5 bases and J gave up 5 bases; unmatched junction bases: 8. The CDR3 loop is CASSLNRGGYGYTF. The CDR3 region has the DNA TGTGCCAGCAGCCTTAACAGGGGAGGATATGGCTACACCTTC.

The chain recombines TRBV28 with TRBJ1-3; D is perhaps TRBD1 (5 bases). CDR3 length: 15 residues. The germline V gene has CDR1 MDHEN and CDR2 SYDVKM. V was pared by 7 bases and J by 7 bases, with 20 bases between. The CDR3 DNA sequence: TGTGCCAGCATTGGGGGGTCAAGATCCATCAACACCATATATTTT. Translated: CASIGGSRSINTIYF.

The J gene is TRBJ2-3, the V gene TRBV19; D is unclear. CDR1 is LNHDA and CDR2 is SQIVND in the germline V gene (reference sequence). CDR3 length equals 13 residues. Trimming cost V 6 bases and J 3 bases, with 10 bases left between them. CDR3 coding DNA: TGTGCCAGTAGCCCGACTGCTACAGATACGCAGTATTTT. This gives the protein CASSPTATDTQYF.

The chain uses TRBV27 and TRBJ2-3, with TRBD1 identical over 7 bases. There are 17 residues in the CDR3. The V segment lost 3 bases and the J segment 3 bases; nucleotides outside the gene matches: 12. Germline V gene sequence: CDR1 MNHEY, CDR2 SMNVEV (reference sequence). The CDR3 loop is CASSFLDRLFGTDTQYF. CDR3 in DNA: TGTGCCAGCAGTTTTCTGGACAGGCTCTTTGGAACAGATACGCAGTATTTT.

The chain combines TRBV7-9 with TRBJ1-4, with 8 positions matching TRBD1. Germline CDR1 and CDR2: SEHNR and FQNEAQ (reference sequence). There are 17 residues in the CDR3. After removal of 1 base from V and 8 bases from J, the junction contained 12 bases not matched to a gene. This CDR3 is CASSLGQGPPGGEKLFF. CDR3 DNA: TGTGCCAGCAGCTTAGGACAGGGGCCACCCGGAGGGGAAAAACTGTTTTTT.

The V call is TRBV4-3, the J call TRBJ2-3; 10 bases align to TRBD2. This CDR3 is built from 16 residues. J was trimmed by 3 bases and V by 0 bases; bases with no gene match: 3. Per germline, CDR1 LGHNA and CDR2 YSLEER. The CDR3 protein is CASSQDLTSGTDTQYF. The CDR3, as DNA: TGCGCCAGCAGCCAAGATTTGACTAGCGGGACAGATACGCAGTATTTT.

This chain uses TRBV5-8 with TRBJ2-2; the match to TRBD2 covers 7 bases. This CDR3 has 17 amino acids. The V gene's germline CDR1 is SGHTS and CDR2 YDEGEE. V gave up 0 bases and J gave up 5 bases; unmatched junction bases: 10. This chain's CDR3 is CASSLAGGSVRTGELFF. The CDR3 coding sequence is TGTGCCAGCAGCTTGGCGGGCGGGAGCGTGCGTACCGGGGAGCTGTTTTTT.

V is TRBV18 and J is TRBJ2-7; 10 nucleotides line up with TRBD1. Germline loops: CDR1 KGHSH, CDR2 LQKENI. The CDR3 runs to 15 residues. Trimming cost V 4 bases and J 2 bases; bases outside gene matches: 5. The CDR3 sequence: CASSQGQGLTYEQYF. In nucleotides, the CDR3 is TGTGCCAGCTCACAGGGACAGGGGCTTACCTACGAGCAGTACTTC. Combining the CDR3 with reference TRBV18 and TRBJ2-7 gives the whole variable domain NAGVMQNPRHLVRRRGQEARLRCSPMKGHSHVYWYRQLPEEGLKFMVYLQKENIIDESGMPKERFSAEFPKEGPSILRIQQVVRGDSAAYFCASSQGQGLTYEQYFGPGTRLTVT.

The chain joins TRBV30 to TRBJ1-2, with 7 nucleotides matching TRBD1. The CDR3 is 13 amino acids. CDR1 and CDR2 (germline): GTSNPN, SVGIG (reference sequence). J lost 8 bases, V lost 0 bases, and 6 bases had no gene match. The CDR3 is CAWSVQGIYGYTF. CDR3 DNA: TGTGCCTGGAGTGTACAGGGGATCTACGGCTACACCTTC.

J is TRBJ1-1 and V is TRBV7-9; TRBD1 agrees at 7 bases. This CDR3 contains 13 residues. V trimming: 5 bases; J trimming: 5 bases; junction bases outside the gene matches: 5. From germline, CDR1 is SEHNR and CDR2 FQNEAQ (reference sequence). The CDR3 bases are TGTGCCAGCAGCATCCACAGGGGAACTGAAGCTTTCTTT. As protein: CASSIHRGTEAFF.

The chain uses TRBV4-1 and TRBJ2-2, with D perhaps matching TRBD1 (6 bases). Germline lookup yields CDR1 MGHRA and CDR2 YSYEKL. Trimming pared 3 bases from V and 1 base from J, leaving 9 bases between. The CDR3 runs 15 residues. The chain's CDR3 is CASSQLGQNTGELFF. The CDR3 DNA is TGCGCCAGCAGCCAGCTGGGACAGAACACCGGGGAGCTGTTTTTT.

This sequence joins TRBV19 and TRBJ1-4, with no clear D. Deletions cut 9 bases from V and 8 bases from J, with 7 bases between. The CDR3 runs 10 residues. CDR1 LNHDA and CDR2 SQIVND come from the germline V gene (reference sequence). The CDR3 region has the DNA TGTGCCAGCGGTCGAGAAAAACTGTTTTTT. Translated: CASGREKLFF.

This clone was observed a handful of times. The chain joins TRBV4-3 to TRBJ2-3; D may be TRBD2 (5 bases). This CDR3 contains 15 residues. Germline V CDR1 and CDR2: LGHNA, YSLEER. The V end was cut by 0 bases, the J end by 2 bases, with 9 bases between. For the CDR3, the DNA is TGCGCCAGCAGCCAAGAAAGAGCGGACACAGATACGCAGTATTTT. Its translation: CASSQERADTDTQYF.

This clone has only a few counts. The genes are TRBV11-3 and TRBJ1-5; possibly TRBD1 for D (5 bases). CDR1 and CDR2 from the germline V gene are SGHNT and YENEEA. The length of the CDR3 is 13 residues. Trimming took 4 bases from V and 4 from J, leaving 8 bases between them. The DNA of the CDR3 is TGTGCCAGCAGCTCCGGGGGGAATCAGCCCCAGCATTTT. Translation gives CASSSGGNQPQHF.

V usage is TRBV29-1 and J usage is TRBJ2-7; 8 bases map to TRBD1. With V trimmed by 6 bases and J by 0 bases, 4 bases remained unmatched. Germline CDR1 and CDR2: SQVTM and ANQGSEA. The CDR3 has 13 residues. The CDR3, as DNA: TGCAGCGTGCGACAGGGGCTCTCCTACGAGCAGTACTTC. Protein: CSVRQGLSYEQYF.

The chain combines TRBV28 with TRBJ1-4, with 7 bases matching TRBD1. Germline CDR1 and CDR2: MDHEN and SYDVKM. V shed 5 bases, J shed 8 bases, and the junction held 8 bases outside the gene matches. The length of the CDR3 is 14 residues. The CDR3 DNA is TGTGCCAGCAGTATGACAGGGTTTAAGGAAAAACTGTTTTTT. This codes for CASSMTGFKEKLFF. Drawing the rest from reference TRBV28 and TRBJ1-4, the complete variable domain is DVKVTQSSRYLVKRTGEKVFLECVQDMDHENMFWYRQDPGLGLRLIYFSYDVKMKEKGDIPEGYSVSREKKERFSLILESASTNQTSMYLCASSMTGFKEKLFFGSGTQLSVL.

The J gene is TRBJ2-3, the V gene TRBV7-2; D is ambiguous. This CDR3 contains 13 residues. V lost 4 bases and J lost 2, with 7 bases in between. Germline loops: CDR1 SGHTA, CDR2 FQGNSA. The CDR3 spells CASSSPFTDTQYF. CDR3 bases: TGTGCCAGCAGCTCCCCGTTCACAGATACGCAGTATTTT.

This chain links TRBV6-5 with TRBJ1-2; D perhaps matches TRBD1 (5 bases). This CDR3 is 15 amino acids long. The germline V gene has CDR1 MNHEY and CDR2 SVGAGI. V lost 0 bases, J lost 6 bases, and 14 bases lay in between. CDR3 sequence: CASSYSLGGVDGYTF. DNA for the CDR3: TGTGCCAGCAGTTACTCACTGGGGGGGGTCGATGGCTACACCTTC.

The V gene is TRBV28, the J gene TRBJ1-1; the D gene is possibly TRBD1 (6 bases). The germline V gene encodes CDR1 MDHEN and CDR2 SYDVKM. V lost 5 bases to trimming and J lost 10 bases, with 14 bases between them. The CDR3 extends over 12 amino acids. In DNA, the CDR3 is TGTGCCAGCAGTACTCCGGGACAAATAGCTTTCTTT. Translated: CASSTPGQIAFF.

The chain combines TRBV27 with TRBJ1-6, with a weak D call TRBD1 (5 bases). V lost 1 base and J lost 7, with 14 bases in between. CDR1 and CDR2 from the germline V gene are MNHEY and SMNVEV (reference sequence). This CDR3 is built from 16 residues. The chain's CDR3 is CASSLYSQQANSPLHF. The CDR3 nucleotides read TGTGCCAGCAGTTTATACTCTCAACAGGCCAATTCACCCCTCCACTTT.

The J gene is TRBJ1-3, the V gene TRBV28, with 9 bases aligning to TRBD1. V was pared by 5 bases and J by 2 bases, with 4 bases of the junction left unmatched. The CDR3 runs 15 residues. The germline V gene encodes CDR1 MDHEN and CDR2 SYDVKM. The CDR3 nucleotides read TGTGCCAGCAGTCCCGGGACAGGGCCTGGAAACACCATATATTTT. It is translated as CASSPGTGPGNTIYF.